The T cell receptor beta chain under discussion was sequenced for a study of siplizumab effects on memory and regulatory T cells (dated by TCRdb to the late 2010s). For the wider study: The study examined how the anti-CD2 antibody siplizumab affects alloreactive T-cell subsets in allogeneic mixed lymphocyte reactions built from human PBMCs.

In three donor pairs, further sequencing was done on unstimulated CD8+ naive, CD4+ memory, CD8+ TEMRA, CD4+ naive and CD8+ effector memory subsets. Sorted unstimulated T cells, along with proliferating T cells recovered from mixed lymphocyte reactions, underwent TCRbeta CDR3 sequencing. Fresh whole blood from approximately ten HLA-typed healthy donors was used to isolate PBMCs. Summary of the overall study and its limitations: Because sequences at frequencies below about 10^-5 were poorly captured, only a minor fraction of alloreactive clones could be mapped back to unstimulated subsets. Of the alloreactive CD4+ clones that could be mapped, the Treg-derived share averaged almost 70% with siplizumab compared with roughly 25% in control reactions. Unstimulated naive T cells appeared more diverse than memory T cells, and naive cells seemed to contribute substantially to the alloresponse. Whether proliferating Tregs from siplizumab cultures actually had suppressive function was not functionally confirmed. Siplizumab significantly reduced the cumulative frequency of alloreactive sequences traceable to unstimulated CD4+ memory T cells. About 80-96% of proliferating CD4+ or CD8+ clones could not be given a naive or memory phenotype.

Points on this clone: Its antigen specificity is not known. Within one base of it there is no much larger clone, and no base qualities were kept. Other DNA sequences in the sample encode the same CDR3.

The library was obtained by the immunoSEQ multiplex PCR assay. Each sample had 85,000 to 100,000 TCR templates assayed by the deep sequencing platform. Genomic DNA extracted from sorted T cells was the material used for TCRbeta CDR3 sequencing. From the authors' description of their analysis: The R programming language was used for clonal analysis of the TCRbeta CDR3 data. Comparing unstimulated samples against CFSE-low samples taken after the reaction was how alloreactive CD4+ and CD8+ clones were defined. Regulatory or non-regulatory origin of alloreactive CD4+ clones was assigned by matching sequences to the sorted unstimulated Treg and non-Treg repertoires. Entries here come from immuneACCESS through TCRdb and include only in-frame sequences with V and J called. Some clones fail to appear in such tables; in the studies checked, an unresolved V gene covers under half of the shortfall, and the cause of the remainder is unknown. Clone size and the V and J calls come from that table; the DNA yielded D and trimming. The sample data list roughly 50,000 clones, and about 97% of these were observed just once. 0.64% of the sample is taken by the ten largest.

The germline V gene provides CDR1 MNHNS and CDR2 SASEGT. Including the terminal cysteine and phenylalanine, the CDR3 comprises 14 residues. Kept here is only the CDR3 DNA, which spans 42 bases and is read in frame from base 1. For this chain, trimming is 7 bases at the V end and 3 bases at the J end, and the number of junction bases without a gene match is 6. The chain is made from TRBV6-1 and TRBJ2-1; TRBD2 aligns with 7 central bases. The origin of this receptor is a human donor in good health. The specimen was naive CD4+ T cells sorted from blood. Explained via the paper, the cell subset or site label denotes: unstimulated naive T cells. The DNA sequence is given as TGTGCCAGCAAGGGGAGGGGAGACTACAATGAGCAGTTCTTC. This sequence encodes CASKGRGDYNEQFF.